The 20 T cell receptor beta chains reported below all come from one sample, sequenced in a study of cytomegalovirus exposure and HLA in healthy donors. The study ran its PCR with 60 Vbeta and 13 Jbeta primers. Here immunoSEQ multiplex PCR was the method, and the copy in TCRdb shows in-frame clones only, minus some. This repertoire shows under 250,000 clones, around 73% found once; its top ten account for over 3.5%. The sequenced material came from PBMCs. Receptors were obtained from a male donor in good health and CMV-seronegative.

The chain carries TRBV6-6 and TRBJ1-5; the D gene is possibly TRBD1 (6 bases). The CDR3 sequence is 15 residues long. Germline V gives CDR1 MNHNY, CDR2 SVGAGI (reference sequence). V gave up 5 bases and J gave up 1 base, with 12 bases separating them. This CDR3 is CASSDYRDSNQPQHF. The DNA of the CDR3 is TGTGCCAGCAGTGATTACAGGGACAGCAATCAGCCCCAGCATTTT.

The chain employs TRBV6-6 and TRBJ1-5, with 7 bases fitting TRBD1. J was trimmed by 1 base and V by 4 bases; bases with no gene match: 7. The CDR3 sequence is 16 residues long. Germline-derived CDR1 and CDR2 are MNHNY and SVGAGI (reference sequence). CDR3 region: CASSSIRGQSNQPQHF. DNA of the CDR3: TGTGCCAGCAGTTCAATAAGGGGGCAGAGCAATCAGCCCCAGCATTTT.

The V gene is TRBV5-8, the J gene TRBJ2-7; 7 positions agree with TRBD1. With 3 bases clipped from V and 2 bases from J, the junction kept 8 bases outside the gene matches. Per the germline V gene, CDR1 is SGHTS and CDR2 is YDEGEE. The CDR3 runs 15 residues. The CDR3 DNA reads as TGTGCCAGCAGCTCAGAGACAGGGAAGACCTACGAGCAGTACTTC. Its protein is CASSSETGKTYEQYF.

This sequence joins TRBV18 and TRBJ1-4, with D possibly TRBD1 on 5 matching bases. The V gene's germline CDR1 is KGHSH and CDR2 LQKENI. CDR3 length: 16 residues. Trimming left V 2 bases short and J 3 bases short, with 13 bases between. DNA for the CDR3: TGTGCCAGCTCACCAAATCGTCGACAGCCTAATGAAAAACTGTTTTTT. It codes for CASSPNRRQPNEKLFF.

J is TRBJ2-7 and V is TRBV7-6; D possibly corresponds to TRBD2 (6 bases). Germline CDR1 is SGHVS and CDR2 is FNYEAQ. Trimming took 1 base from V and 3 from J, leaving 16 bases between them. The length of the CDR3 is 16 residues. CDR3 sequence: CASSLEGGIGSYEQYF. CDR3 sequence (DNA): TGTGCCAGCAGCTTAGAAGGCGGGATTGGGAGCTACGAGCAGTACTTC.

Here the CDR3 reads CASSPRLAAYETDTQYF. The CDR3 region has the DNA TGTGCCAGTAGTCCTCGACTAGCGGCCTATGAAACAGATACGCAGTATTTT. The chain couples TRBV19 to TRBJ2-3; 9 nucleotides match TRBD2. The germline V gene encodes CDR1 LNHDA and CDR2 SQIVND (reference sequence). The junction had 12 bases not matched to a gene; V was cut back by 5 bases and J by 3 bases. This CDR3 has 17 residues. Based on the CDR3 plus reference TRBV19 and TRBJ2-3, the full variable domain is DGGITQSPKYLFRKEGQNVTLSCEQNLNHDAMYWYRQDPGQGLRLIYYSQIVNDFQKGDIAEGYSVSREKKESFPLTVTSAQKNPTAFYLCASSPRLAAYETDTQYFGPGTRLTVL.

The chain has TRBV7-8 and TRBJ2-7, with TRBD1 matching over 9 bases. Germline assignment: CDR1 SGHVS and CDR2 FQNEAQ. This CDR3 is 16 amino acids long. V gave up 1 base and J gave up 5 bases; unmatched junction bases: 9. This CDR3 is CASSLEGNRGRNEQYF. CDR3 nucleotide sequence: TGTGCCAGCAGCTTAGAGGGGAACAGGGGGCGGAACGAGCAGTACTTC.

The chain joins TRBV15 to TRBJ2-3, with 7 bases lining up with TRBD2. Germline assignment: CDR1 LNHNV and CDR2 YYDKDF (reference sequence). Trimming took 0 bases from V and 2 from J; bases not matched to a gene: 8. The CDR3 length is 17 residues. The CDR3 loop is CATSRDKASGLTDTQYF. DNA of the CDR3: TGTGCCACCAGCAGAGATAAGGCTAGCGGTCTCACAGATACGCAGTATTTT.

This sequence joins TRBV5-6 and TRBJ1-2; D is uncertain. This CDR3 comprises 13 residues. Germline V gene sequence: CDR1 SGHDT, CDR2 YYEEEE. The germline V and J ends were trimmed by 2 bases and 8 bases, with 13 bases remaining between them. The CDR3 DNA follows: TGTGCCAGCAGCTTTCGGCTGGGAGGAGGCTACACCTTC. Its protein product is CASSFRLGGGYTF. Full variable domain (missing parts from reference TRBV5-6 and TRBJ1-2): DAGVTQSPTHLIKTRGQQVTLRCSPKSGHDTVSWYQQALGQGPQFIFQYYEEEERQRGNFPDRFSGHQFPNYSSELNVNALLLGDSALYLCASSFRLGGGYTFGSGTRLTVV.

This clone was detected only once. The chain has TRBV27 and TRBJ1-5; 8 bases are a match to TRBD1. The germline gives CDR1 MNHEY, CDR2 SMNVEV (reference sequence). This CDR3 has 17 residues. Germline trimming cut 2 bases from V and 4 bases from J; bases unmatched to any gene: 10. In nucleotides, the CDR3 is TGTGCCAGCAGTTTACAGGACAGGGCCACAAAGAATCAGCCCCAGCATTTT. Translated: CASSLQDRATKNQPQHF.

J is TRBJ2-1 and V is TRBV9; a possible D gene is TRBD2 (5 bases). Germline CDR1 SGDLS, CDR2 YYNGEE. The CDR3 length is 15 residues. V lost 4 bases to trimming and J lost 5 bases, with 16 bases between them. The CDR3 region is CASSTRGRLDNEQFF. In DNA, the CDR3 is TGTGCCAGCAGCACTCGAGGGAGACTTGACAATGAGCAGTTCTTC.

This clone was found once. The rearrangement links TRBV7-9 to TRBJ2-7, with D hard to call. The V end was cut by 5 bases, the J end by 3 bases, with 8 bases between. Germline-derived CDR1 and CDR2 are SEHNR and FQNEAQ (reference sequence). The CDR3 sequence is 12 residues long. The CDR3 sequence: CASSRLGYEQYF. CDR3 bases: TGTGCCAGCAGCAGACTGGGCTACGAGCAGTACTTC.

V and J are TRBV28 and TRBJ2-7; D gene unclear. CDR1 and CDR2 (germline): MDHEN, SYDVKM. Between the trimmed V and J ends, which lost 6 bases and 2 bases, there was a span of 8 bases. The CDR3 loop spans 12 amino acids. CDR3 sequence reads: CASSSVAYEQYF. The CDR3 DNA is TGTGCCAGCAGCTCAGTGGCCTACGAGCAGTACTTC.

CDR3 sequence (DNA): TGTGCCAGCAGGTCGTGGGGGACTAGCGGATACAATGAGCAGTTCTTC. As protein: CASRSWGTSGYNEQFF. V gene TRBV7-3 combines with J gene TRBJ2-1; 11 bases are shared with TRBD2. The CDR3 runs 16 residues. V dropped 6 bases and J dropped 4; count of bases not matched to a gene: 8. Germline V CDR1 and CDR2: SGHTA, FQGTGA.

This clone has just a few counts. J is TRBJ1-5 and V is TRBV11-2, with D tentatively TRBD1 (6 bases). V lost 1 base and J 7 bases, leaving 14 bases between the germline ends. The CDR3 sequence is 15 residues long. Per the germline V gene, CDR1 is SGHAT and CDR2 is FQNNGV. The CDR3 nucleotides read TGTGCCAGCAGCTTAGGGGGGGGGACAAGACAGCCCCAGCATTTT. This gives the protein CASSLGGGTRQPQHF.

This clone appeared once. The chain employs TRBV10-1 and TRBJ2-7; D remains unclear. This CDR3 has 15 amino acids. Germline assignment: CDR1 WNHNN and CDR2 SYGVQD (reference sequence). Trimming removed 0 bases from V and 4 bases from J, with 13 bases in between. In DNA, the CDR3 is TGCGCCAGCAGTGAGTCTTTAGGTAGCCGGTACGAGCAGTACTTC. This gives the protein CASSESLGSRYEQYF.

This chain joins TRBV10-1 and TRBJ2-1; maybe TRBD2 (5 bases). Germline assignment: CDR1 WNHNN and CDR2 SYGVQD (reference sequence). The CDR3 has 14 amino acids. V lost 5 bases and J lost 6, with 14 bases in between. The CDR3 nucleotides read TGCGCCAGCAGTCGATTAAAAAGCGGCAATGAGCAGTTCTTC. Protein sequence: CASSRLKSGNEQFF.

The chain joins TRBV19 to TRBJ1-5, with 8 bases fitting TRBD1. Germline values: CDR1 LNHDA, CDR2 SQIVND (reference sequence). The V gene end was trimmed by 8 bases and the J gene end by 3 bases; junction bases not matched to a gene: 6. There are 14 residues in the CDR3. The CDR3, as DNA: TGTGCCAGTGTTCGACAGGGGTTCAATCAGCCCCAGCATTTT. Encoded protein: CASVRQGFNQPQHF.

CDR3 in amino acids: CASRTWDSDYEQYF. For the CDR3, the DNA is TGTGCCAGCAGGACTTGGGACAGCGACTACGAGCAGTACTTC. The chain combines TRBV6-5 with TRBJ2-7; 7 bases fit TRBD1. Unmatched junction bases numbered 8, after V lost 6 bases and J lost 3 bases. Germline V CDR1 and CDR2: MNHEY, SVGAGI. The CDR3 length is 14 residues.

This rearrangement joins TRBV18 to TRBJ1-5, with D uncertain. The CDR3 covers 16 residues. Trimming removed 2 bases from V and 3 bases from J, with 14 bases in between. In germline, CDR1 is KGHSH, CDR2 LQKENI. CDR3 nucleotides: TGTGCCAGCTCACCAGTGACAAGGTCTCCCAATCAGCCCCAGCATTTT. This translates into CASSPVTRSPNQPQHF.